Sequencing of this TCR beta chain was carried out in a study of monozygotic twins with inflammatory bowel disease. TCRdb re-called the 5' RACE reads and catalogs CDR3 proteins one per entry, DNA excluded. This sample's table reports 200,000 to 250,000 distinct CDR3 sequences. The template was total RNA from whole blood, with no T cell sorting. CDR1 is LGHDT and CDR2 is YNNKEL in the germline V gene (reference sequence). The CDR3 covers 15 residues. This chain uses TRBV3-1 with TRBJ1-2. This sequence originates from a human donor with ulcerative colitis or Crohn's disease, or a healthy co-twin of an affected twin (not recorded which). The sample comprised blood. CDR3: CASSQWDGSNYGYTF.